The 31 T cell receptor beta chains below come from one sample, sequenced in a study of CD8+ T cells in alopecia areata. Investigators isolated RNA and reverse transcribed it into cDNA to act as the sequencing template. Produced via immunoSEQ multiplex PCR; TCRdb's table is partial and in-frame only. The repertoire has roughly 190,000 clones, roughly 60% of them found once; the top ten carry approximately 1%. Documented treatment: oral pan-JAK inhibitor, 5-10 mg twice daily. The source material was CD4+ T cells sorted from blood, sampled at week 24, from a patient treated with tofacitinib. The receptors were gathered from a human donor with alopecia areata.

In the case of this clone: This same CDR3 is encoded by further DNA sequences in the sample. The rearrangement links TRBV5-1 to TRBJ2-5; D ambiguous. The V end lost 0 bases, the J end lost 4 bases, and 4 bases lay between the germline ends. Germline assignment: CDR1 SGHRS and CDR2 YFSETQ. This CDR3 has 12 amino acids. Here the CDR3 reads CASSLVGETQYF. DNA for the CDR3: TGCGCCAGCAGCTTGGTTGGAGAGACCCAGTACTTC.

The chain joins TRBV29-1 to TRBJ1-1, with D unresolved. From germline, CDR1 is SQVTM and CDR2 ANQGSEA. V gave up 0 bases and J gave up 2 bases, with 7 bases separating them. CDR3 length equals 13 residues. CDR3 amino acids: CSVEDQANTEAFF. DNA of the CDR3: TGCAGCGTTGAAGATCAGGCTAACACTGAAGCTTTCTTT.

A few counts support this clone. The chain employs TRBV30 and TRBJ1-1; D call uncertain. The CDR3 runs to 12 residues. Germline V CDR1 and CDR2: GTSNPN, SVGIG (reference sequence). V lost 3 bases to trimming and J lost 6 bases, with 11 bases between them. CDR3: CAWRNTPSEAFF. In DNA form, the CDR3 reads TGTGCCTGGAGAAACACTCCTTCTGAAGCTTTCTTT.

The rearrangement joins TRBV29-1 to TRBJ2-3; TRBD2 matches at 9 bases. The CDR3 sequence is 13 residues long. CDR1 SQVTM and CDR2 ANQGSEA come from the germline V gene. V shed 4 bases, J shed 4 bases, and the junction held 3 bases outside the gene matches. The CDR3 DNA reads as TGCAGCGTTGGGACTAGCGCGGCAGATACGCAGTATTTT. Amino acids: CSVGTSAADTQYF.

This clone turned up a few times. This chain's CDR3 is CASTGMGEQFF. Written as DNA, the CDR3 is TGTGCCAGCACTGGTATGGGTGAGCAGTTCTTC. J is TRBJ2-1 and V is TRBV2; no clear D. V shed 7 bases and J shed 9 bases, with 10 bases lying between them. The V gene's germline CDR1 is SNHLY and CDR2 FYNNEI. CDR3 size: 11 residues.

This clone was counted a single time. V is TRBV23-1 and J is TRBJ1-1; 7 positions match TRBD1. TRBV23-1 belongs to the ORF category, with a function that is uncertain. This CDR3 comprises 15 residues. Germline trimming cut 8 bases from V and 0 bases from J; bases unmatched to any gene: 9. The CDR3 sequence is CASPWDSNMNTEAFF. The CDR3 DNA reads TGCGCCAGCCCATGGGACAGCAACATGAACACTGAAGCTTTCTTT.

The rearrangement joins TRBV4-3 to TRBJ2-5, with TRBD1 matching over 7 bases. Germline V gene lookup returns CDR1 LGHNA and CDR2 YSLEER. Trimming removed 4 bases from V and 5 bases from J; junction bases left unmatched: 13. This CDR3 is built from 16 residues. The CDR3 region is CASSPFKGGEEETQYF. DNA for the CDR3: TGCGCCAGCAGCCCCTTCAAAGGGGGCGAGGAGGAGACCCAGTACTTC.

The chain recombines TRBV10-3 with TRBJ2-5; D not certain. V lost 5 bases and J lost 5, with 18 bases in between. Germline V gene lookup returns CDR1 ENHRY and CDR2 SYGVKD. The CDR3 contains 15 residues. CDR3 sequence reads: CAISPLTGRKETQYF. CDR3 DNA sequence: TGTGCCATCAGTCCTCTAACCGGCAGGAAGGAGACCCAGTACTTC.

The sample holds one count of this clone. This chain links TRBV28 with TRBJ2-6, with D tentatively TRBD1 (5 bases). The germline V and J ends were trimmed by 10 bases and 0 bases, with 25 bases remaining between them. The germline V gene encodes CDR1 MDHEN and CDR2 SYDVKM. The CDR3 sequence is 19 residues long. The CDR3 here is CATSPLVTVTGSGANVLTF. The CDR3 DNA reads TGTGCCACTTCCCCCTTGGTTACTGTTACAGGCTCTGGGGCCAACGTCCTGACTTTC.

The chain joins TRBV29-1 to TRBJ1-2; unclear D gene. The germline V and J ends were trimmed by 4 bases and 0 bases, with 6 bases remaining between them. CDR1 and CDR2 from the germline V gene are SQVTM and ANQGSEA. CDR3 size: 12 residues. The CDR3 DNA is TGCAGCGTTGCGGGTGCTAACTATGGCTACACCTTC. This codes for CSVAGANYGYTF.

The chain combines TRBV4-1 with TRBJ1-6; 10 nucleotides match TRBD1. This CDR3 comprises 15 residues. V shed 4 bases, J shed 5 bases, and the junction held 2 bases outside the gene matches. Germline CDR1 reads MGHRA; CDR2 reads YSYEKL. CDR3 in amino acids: CASSPGTGDNSPLHF. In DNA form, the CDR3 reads TGCGCCAGCAGCCCGGGGACAGGGGATAATTCACCCCTCCACTTT.

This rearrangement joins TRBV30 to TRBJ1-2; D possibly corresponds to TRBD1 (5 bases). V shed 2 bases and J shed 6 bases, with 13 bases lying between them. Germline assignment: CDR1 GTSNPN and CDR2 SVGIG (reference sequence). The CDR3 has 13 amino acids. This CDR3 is CAWSSGRDDGYTF. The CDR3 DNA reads TGTGCCTGGAGTTCAGGGAGGGACGATGGCTACACCTTC.

The CDR3 region is CATSRASGGATHYEQYF. For the CDR3, the DNA is TGTGCCACCAGCAGGGCTAGCGGGGGGGCGACCCACTACGAGCAGTACTTC. V and J are TRBV15 and TRBJ2-7; 12 bases line up with TRBD2. Trimming cost V 3 bases and J 3 bases; bases outside gene matches: 9. This CDR3 contains 17 residues. Germline V gene lookup returns CDR1 LNHNV and CDR2 YYDKDF (reference sequence).

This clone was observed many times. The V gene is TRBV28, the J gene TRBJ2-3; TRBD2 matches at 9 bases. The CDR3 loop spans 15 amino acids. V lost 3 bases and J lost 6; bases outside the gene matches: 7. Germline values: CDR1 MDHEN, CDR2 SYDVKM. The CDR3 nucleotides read TGTGCCAGCAGTTTCGCGGGGGGGATTAAGGATACGCAGTATTTT. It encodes CASSFAGGIKDTQYF.

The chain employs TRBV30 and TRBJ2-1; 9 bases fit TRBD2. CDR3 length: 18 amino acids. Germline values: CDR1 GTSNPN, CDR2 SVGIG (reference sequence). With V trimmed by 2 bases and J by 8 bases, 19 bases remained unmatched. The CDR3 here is CAWSKPSSAGGLTDEQFF. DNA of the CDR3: TGTGCCTGGAGTAAGCCATCGTCAGCGGGGGGCCTTACGGATGAGCAGTTCTTC. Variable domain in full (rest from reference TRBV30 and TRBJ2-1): SQTIHQWPATLVQPVGSPLSLECTVEGTSNPNLYWYRQAAGRGLQLLFYSVGIGQISSEVPQNLSASRPQDRQFILSSKKLLLSDSGFYLCAWSKPSSAGGLTDEQFFGPGTRLTVL.

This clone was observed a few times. CDR3 amino acids: CASSSSGQQETQYF. The CDR3 nucleotides read TGTGCCAGCAGTTCATCGGGACAGCAAGAGACCCAGTACTTC. The V gene is TRBV6-6, the J gene TRBJ2-5, with 7 bases aligning to TRBD1. The V gene's germline CDR1 is MNHNY and CDR2 SVGAGI (reference sequence). The CDR3 sequence is 14 residues long. V dropped 4 bases and J dropped 2; count of bases not matched to a gene: 4.

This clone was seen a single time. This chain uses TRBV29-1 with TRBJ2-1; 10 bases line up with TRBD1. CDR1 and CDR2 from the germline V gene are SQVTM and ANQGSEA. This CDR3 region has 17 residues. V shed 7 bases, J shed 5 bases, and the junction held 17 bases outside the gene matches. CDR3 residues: CSAGTGVNLGGHNEQFF. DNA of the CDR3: TGCAGCGCCGGGACAGGGGTAAACCTGGGTGGGCACAATGAGCAGTTCTTC.

The CDR3 nucleotides read TGCGCCAGCAGCCAAGATCGTCTTGTCTACGAGCAGTACTTC. Translation: CASSQDRLVYEQYF. V gene TRBV4-1 combines with J gene TRBJ2-7; D not certain. Trimming removed 0 bases from V and 3 bases from J, with 9 bases in between. The germline CDR1 and CDR2 sequences are MGHRA and YSYEKL. The CDR3 is made up of 14 amino acids.

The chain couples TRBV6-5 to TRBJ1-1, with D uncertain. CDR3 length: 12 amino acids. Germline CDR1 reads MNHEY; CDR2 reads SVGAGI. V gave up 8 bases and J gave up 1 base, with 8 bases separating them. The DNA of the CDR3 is TGTGCCAGCTCTTTGAGGAACACTGAAGCTTTCTTT. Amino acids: CASSLRNTEAFF.

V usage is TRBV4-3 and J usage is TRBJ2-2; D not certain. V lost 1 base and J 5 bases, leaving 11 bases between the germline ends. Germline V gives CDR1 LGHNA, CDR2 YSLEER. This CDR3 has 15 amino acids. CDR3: CASSQGTILTGELFF. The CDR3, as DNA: TGCGCCAGCAGCCAAGGAACGATTTTGACCGGGGAGCTGTTTTTT.

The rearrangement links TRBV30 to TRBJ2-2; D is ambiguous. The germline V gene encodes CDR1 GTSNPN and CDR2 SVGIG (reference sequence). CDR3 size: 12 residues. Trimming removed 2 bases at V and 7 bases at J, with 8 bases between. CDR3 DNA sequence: TGTGCCTGGAGTCCAGCACTCGGGGAGCTGTTTTTT. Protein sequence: CAWSPALGELFF.

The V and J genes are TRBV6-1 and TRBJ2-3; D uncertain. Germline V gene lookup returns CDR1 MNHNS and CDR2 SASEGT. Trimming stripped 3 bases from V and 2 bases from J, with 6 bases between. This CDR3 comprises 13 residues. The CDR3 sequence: CASSDQSTDTQYF. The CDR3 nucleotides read TGTGCCAGCAGTGACCAGTCCACAGATACGCAGTATTTT.

CDR3 protein: CASGLGQGGKTQYF. CDR3 DNA sequence: TGTGCTAGTGGTTTGGGACAGGGGGGGAAGACCCAGTACTTC. V and J are TRBV12-5 and TRBJ2-5; the match to TRBD1 covers 9 bases. Germline values: CDR1 LGHNT, CDR2 FRNRAP. V shed 1 base, J shed 6 bases, and the junction held 3 bases outside the gene matches. The CDR3 is 14 amino acids.

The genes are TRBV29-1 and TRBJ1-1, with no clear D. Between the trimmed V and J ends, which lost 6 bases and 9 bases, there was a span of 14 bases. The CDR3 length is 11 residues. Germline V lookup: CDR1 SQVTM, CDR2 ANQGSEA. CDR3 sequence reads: CSVGMGDKAFF. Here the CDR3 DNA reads TGCAGCGTGGGTATGGGAGACAAAGCTTTCTTT.

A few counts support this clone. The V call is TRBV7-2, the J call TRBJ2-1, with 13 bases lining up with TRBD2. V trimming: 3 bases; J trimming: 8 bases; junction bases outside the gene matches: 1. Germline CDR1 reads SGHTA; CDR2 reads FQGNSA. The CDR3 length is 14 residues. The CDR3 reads CASSFGLAGDEQFF. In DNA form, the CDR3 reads TGTGCCAGCAGCTTCGGACTAGCGGGGGATGAGCAGTTCTTC.

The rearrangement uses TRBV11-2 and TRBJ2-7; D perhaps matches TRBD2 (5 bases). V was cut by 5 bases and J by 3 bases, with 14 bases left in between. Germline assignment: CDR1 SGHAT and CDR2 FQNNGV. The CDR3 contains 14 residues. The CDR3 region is CASSPQLGNYEQYF. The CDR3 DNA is TGTGCCAGCAGCCCACAACTAGGGAACTACGAGCAGTACTTC.

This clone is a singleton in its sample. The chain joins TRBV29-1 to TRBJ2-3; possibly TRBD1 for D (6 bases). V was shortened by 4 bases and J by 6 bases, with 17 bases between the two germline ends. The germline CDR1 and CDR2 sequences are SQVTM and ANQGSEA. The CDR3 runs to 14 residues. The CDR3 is CSVAMSDSFDTQYF. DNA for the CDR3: TGCAGCGTTGCTATGTCGGACAGCTTCGATACGCAGTATTTT.

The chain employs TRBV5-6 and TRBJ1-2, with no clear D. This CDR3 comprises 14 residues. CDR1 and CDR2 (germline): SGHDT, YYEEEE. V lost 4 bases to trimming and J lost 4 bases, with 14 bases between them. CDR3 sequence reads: CASSLGMSTYGYTF. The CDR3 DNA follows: TGTGCCAGCAGCCTGGGTATGAGTACCTATGGCTACACCTTC.

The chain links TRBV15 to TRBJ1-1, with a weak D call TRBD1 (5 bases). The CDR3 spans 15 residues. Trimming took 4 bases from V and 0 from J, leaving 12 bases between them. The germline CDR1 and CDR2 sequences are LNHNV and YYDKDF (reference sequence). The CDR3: CATSTPGTVNTEAFF. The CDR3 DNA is TGTGCCACCAGCACCCCAGGGACCGTGAACACTGAAGCTTTCTTT.

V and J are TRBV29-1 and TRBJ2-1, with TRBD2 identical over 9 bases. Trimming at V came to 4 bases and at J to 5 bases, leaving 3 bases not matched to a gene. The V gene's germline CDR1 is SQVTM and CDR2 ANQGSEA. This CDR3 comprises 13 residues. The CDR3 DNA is TGCAGCGTTGGGCGGGGGGGCAACAATGAGCAGTTCTTC. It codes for CSVGRGGNNEQFF.

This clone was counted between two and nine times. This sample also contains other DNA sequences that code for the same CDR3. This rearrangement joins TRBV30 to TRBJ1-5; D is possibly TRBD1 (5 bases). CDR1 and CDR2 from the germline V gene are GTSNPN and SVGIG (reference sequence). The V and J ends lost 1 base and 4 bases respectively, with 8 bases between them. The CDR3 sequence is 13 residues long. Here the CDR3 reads CAWSGGLNQPQHF. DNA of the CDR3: TGTGCCTGGAGTGGGGGCCTGAATCAGCCCCAGCATTTT.